The 24 T cell receptor beta chains in this list originate from one sample, sequenced in a study of T cells in Graves' hyperthyroidism and ophthalmopathy (dated by TCRdb to between 2018 and 2021). The library came from multiplex PCR. Sequenced on an Illumina HiSeq 2000. The TCR beta CDR3 regions were amplified from RNA transcripts. A first-round RT-PCR of the TCR CDR3 used the HTBI primer set with the Qiagen OneStep RT-PCR kit. The public reads were reprocessed in TCRdb via fastp at Q25 and MiXCR, keeping in-frame beta chains. A single entry per CDR3 protein holds the most common genes and DNA from its merged rows. The sample table holds about 250,000 distinct CDR3 sequences, of which around 24% were seen once. The ten largest clones capture roughly 35% of the sample. Sequencing used blood. The receptors originated from a middle-aged woman with Graves' ophthalmopathy.

This clonotype was picked up many times. The chain carries TRBV28 and TRBJ2-7; 8 bases align to TRBD1. The V and J ends lost 3 bases and 1 base, in that order; junction bases with no gene match: 2. The CDR3 sequence is 14 residues long. Germline values: CDR1 MDHEN, CDR2 SYDVKM. The CDR3 nucleotides are TGTGCCAGCAGTTTCGGACAGGGATCCTACGAGCAGTACTTC. Residues: CASSFGQGSYEQYF.

The gene calls are TRBV29-1 and TRBJ2-5; D may match TRBD1 or TRBD2 (5 bases each). Germline V gene data show CDR1 as SQVTM and CDR2 as ANQGSEA. The CDR3 sequence is 15 residues long. The germline V and J ends were trimmed by 7 bases and 5 bases, with 23 bases remaining between them. CDR3: CSGSPGWGNRETQYF. CDR3 DNA sequence: TGCAGCGGATCTCCTGGGTGGGGGAACCGGGAGACCCAGTACTTC.

This clonotype was counted between two and nine times. The V gene is TRBV28, the J gene TRBJ2-7; D may be TRBD2 (5 bases). This CDR3 is 13 amino acids long. Between the trimmed V and J ends, which lost 3 bases and 6 bases, there was a span of 12 bases. Germline V gene lookup returns CDR1 MDHEN and CDR2 SYDVKM. The CDR3 sequence: CASSFSGKREQYF. The CDR3 nucleotides are TGTGCCAGCAGTTTCTCCGGGAAGCGCGAGCAGTACTTC.

In this sample, this clonotype turned up many times. The V gene is TRBV3-1, the J gene TRBJ1-2; D not certain. Germline CDR1 and CDR2: LGHDT and YNNKEL (reference sequence). V was clipped by 0 bases and J by 7 bases, with 15 bases between them. CDR3 length equals 15 residues. DNA for the CDR3: TGTGCCAGCAGCCAAGATCCTGGGATCCTTCGTGGCTACACCTTC. It translates to CASSQDPGILRGYTF.

This clonotype was detected ten times or more. The rearrangement joins TRBV6-5 to TRBJ2-7; D gene ambiguous. V lost 2 bases to trimming and J lost 1 base, with 12 bases between them. This CDR3 spans 15 amino acids. The germline gives CDR1 MNHEY, CDR2 SVGAGI. The CDR3 sequence is CASSYDSGTSYEQYF. As DNA, the CDR3 is TGTGCCAGCAGTTACGATTCGGGCACTTCCTACGAGCAGTACTTC.

This clonotype came up many times. This chain connects TRBV28 to TRBJ1-2; D unresolved. CDR1 and CDR2 (germline): MDHEN, SYDVKM. Trimming removed 4 bases from V and 4 bases from J, with 25 bases in between. The CDR3 loop spans 18 amino acids. In DNA, the CDR3 is TGTGCCAGCAGTTCTTACACCTGGGGTTTGTCGGAAGCCTATGGCTACACCTTC. It is translated as CASSSYTWGLSEAYGYTF.

V is TRBV5-5 and J is TRBJ2-2; possibly TRBD2 for D (5 bases). The CDR3 is 15 residues long. Trimming stripped 4 bases from V and 5 bases from J, with 15 bases between. Germline CDR1 and CDR2: SGHKS and YYEKEE (reference sequence). In DNA form, the CDR3 reads TGTGCCAGCAGCCGGATCCCTCGGGGAACCGGGGAGCTGTTTTTT. It codes for CASSRIPRGTGELFF.

This clonotype was recorded at least ten times. The V gene is TRBV4-2, the J gene TRBJ2-1; a possible D gene is TRBD1 (6 bases). V was clipped by 6 bases and J by 2 bases, with 14 bases between them. There are 15 residues in the CDR3. Germline CDR1 and CDR2: LGHNA and YNFKEQ. CDR3 region: CASSNTGSPYNEQFF. CDR3 nucleotides: TGTGCCAGCAGTAACACAGGGAGCCCCTACAATGAGCAGTTCTTC.

This clonotype was seen repeatedly, ten times or more. The gene calls are TRBV18 and TRBJ2-7; 13 nucleotides align to TRBD2. After removal of 8 bases from V and 4 bases from J, the junction contained 8 bases not matched to a gene. CDR1 KGHSH and CDR2 LQKENI come from the germline V gene. The CDR3 length is 15 residues. This CDR3 is CASSPGLAGAYEQYF. CDR3 DNA sequence: TGTGCCAGCAGCCCCGGACTAGCGGGAGCGTACGAGCAGTACTTC. Full variable domain (remainder filled in from reference TRBV18 and TRBJ2-7): NAGVMQNPRHLVRRRGQEARLRCSPMKGHSHVYWYRQLPEEGLKFMVYLQKENIIDESGMPKERFSAEFPKEGPSILRIQQVVRGDSAAYFCASSPGLAGAYEQYFGPGTRLTVT.

V usage is TRBV6-1 and J usage is TRBJ2-2, with 8 bases fitting TRBD2. Trimming at V came to 6 bases and at J to 2 bases, leaving 5 bases not matched to a gene. This CDR3 region has 15 residues. Germline assignment: CDR1 MNHNS and CDR2 SASEGT. The CDR3 protein is CASRLAETNTGELFF. For the CDR3, the DNA is TGTGCCAGCAGACTAGCGGAGACTAACACCGGGGAGCTGTTTTTT.

The CDR3 loop reads CASSWDSLGQPQHF. In DNA, the CDR3 is TGTGCCAGCAGTTGGGACAGTCTGGGTCAGCCCCAGCATTTT. The V call is TRBV6-5, the J call TRBJ1-5, with 7 bases identical to TRBD1. The CDR3 sequence is 14 residues long. J lost 6 bases, V lost 4 bases, and 6 bases had no gene match. Germline CDR1 reads MNHEY; CDR2 reads SVGAGI.

This clonotype was found many times. It may be a read error: a sequence one base away is much more abundant. The CDR3 reads CASSYGSSGLQETQYF. DNA for the CDR3: TGTGCCAGCAGTTACGGGTCTAGCGGGCTTCAAGAGACCCAGTACTTC. V and J are TRBV6-5 and TRBJ2-5, with 8 bases aligning to TRBD2. This CDR3 is built from 16 residues. V lost 2 bases and J lost 2; bases outside the gene matches: 7. CDR1 and CDR2 (germline): MNHEY, SVGAGI.

This clonotype was observed at least ten times. The chain's CDR3 is CASSLPGTGNTIYF. The CDR3 region has the DNA TGTGCCAGCAGTTTGCCCGGGACTGGAAACACCATATATTTT. This sequence joins TRBV28 and TRBJ1-3; D gene uncertain. The V gene lost 3 bases and the J gene lost 2 bases, with 8 bases spanning the gap. Germline CDR1 MDHEN, CDR2 SYDVKM. The CDR3 has 14 amino acids. The variable domain in full, with the rest retrieved from reference TRBV28 and TRBJ1-3, is DVKVTQSSRYLVKRTGEKVFLECVQDMDHENMFWYRQDPGLGLRLIYFSYDVKMKEKGDIPEGYSVSREKKERFSLILESASTNQTSMYLCASSLPGTGNTIYFGEGSWLTVV.

This clonotype appeared many times. CDR3 sequence reads: CATKPGQGAHEQYF. The CDR3 DNA is TGTGCCACCAAACCGGGACAGGGGGCTCATGAGCAGTACTTC. This rearrangement joins TRBV12-3 or TRBV12-4 to TRBJ2-7; 12 positions match TRBD1. Trimming cost V 10 bases and J 7 bases; bases outside gene matches: 11. The CDR3 length is 14 residues.

This clonotype was observed many times. The chain combines TRBV15 with TRBJ2-2; D is possibly TRBD1 (6 bases). Germline V CDR1 and CDR2: LNHNV, YYDKDF (reference sequence). Trimming removed 1 base at V and 5 bases at J, with 14 bases between. The CDR3 consists of 16 residues. The CDR3 DNA is TGTGCCACCAGCAGAGCCCCTACTACAGGGACCGGGGAGCTGTTTTTT. Amino acids: CATSRAPTTGTGELFF.

This clonotype was picked up many times. The chain uses TRBV5-5 and TRBJ2-7, with D tentatively TRBD2 (5 bases). V gave up 0 bases and J gave up 4 bases, with 14 bases separating them. The V gene's germline CDR1 is SGHKS and CDR2 YYEKEE (reference sequence). The CDR3 consists of 15 residues. The CDR3 DNA sequence: TGTGCCAGCAGCTTGGAACGGGGAAGTAGGTACGAGCAGTACTTC. This codes for CASSLERGSRYEQYF.

A remark on this clonotype: Sequence at one end of the junction differs from germline and may be a read error. The chain joins TRBV6-2 or TRBV6-3 to TRBJ1-5, with a possible D match to TRBD1 (5 bases). CDR1 and CDR2 (germline): MNHEY, SVGEGT. This CDR3 contains 15 residues. The CDR3 nucleotides read TGTGTCAGCAGTTACTCTGGGGGGGTCGCTCAGCCCCAGCATTTT. This codes for CVSSYSGGVAQPQHF.

The chain carries TRBV7-8 and TRBJ1-1; a weak D match, TRBD1 (5 bases). V was clipped by 1 base and J by 5 bases, with 11 bases between them. There are 14 residues in the CDR3. Germline V CDR1 and CDR2: SGHVS, FQNEAQ. As DNA, the CDR3 is TGTGCCAGCAGCTTAGGGGGGGTGTCAACTGAAGCTTTCTTT. It translates to CASSLGGVSTEAFF. The variable domain in full, with the rest retrieved from reference TRBV7-8 and TRBJ1-1, is GAGVSQSPRYKVAKRGQDVALRCDPISGHVSLFWYQQALGQGPEFLTYFQNEAQLDKSGLPSDRFFAERPEGSVSTLKIQRTQQEDSAVYLCASSLGGVSTEAFFGQGTRLTVV.

The chain combines TRBV7-8 with TRBJ1-5; TRBD1 is a possible D gene (6 bases). The ends were cut back, 5 bases at V and 3 bases at J, with 11 bases in the middle. This CDR3 region has 14 residues. CDR1 is SGHVS and CDR2 is FQNEAQ in the germline V gene. CDR3 sequence: CASSEGETNQPQHF. CDR3 coding DNA: TGTGCCAGCAGCGAGGGGGAGACCAATCAGCCCCAGCATTTT.

This clonotype appeared many times. The chain carries TRBV20-1 and TRBJ1-3; D is ambiguous. Germline lookup yields CDR1 DFQATT and CDR2 SNEGSKA (reference sequence). There are 11 residues in the CDR3. Trimming left V 6 bases short and J 5 bases short, with 8 bases between. The CDR3 DNA is TGCAGTGCCGCGCGCAGAAACACCATATATTTT. This translates into CSAARRNTIYF.

This clonotype was seen repeatedly, ten times or more. CDR3 protein: CASSEPSNYEQYF. The DNA for the CDR3 is TGTGCCAGCAGTGAACCCTCCAACTACGAGCAGTACTTC. V is TRBV25-1 and J is TRBJ2-7, with D hard to call. The CDR3 has 13 amino acids. V lost 2 bases to trimming and J lost 3 bases, with 8 bases between them. Germline CDR1 and CDR2: MGHDK and SYGVNS.

This rearrangement joins TRBV2 to TRBJ1-5; TRBD1 is a possible D gene (5 bases). Trimming stripped 2 bases from V and 3 bases from J, with 11 bases between. Germline CDR1 is SNHLY and CDR2 is FYNNEI. This CDR3 is built from 15 residues. CDR3 in DNA: TGTGCCAGCAGTGAATCGGGAGGGGACAATCAGCCCCAGCATTTT. It specifies CASSESGGDNQPQHF.

This clonotype was recorded many times. The chain has TRBV28 and TRBJ2-5, with D possibly being TRBD1 (6 bases). V gave up 6 bases and J gave up 5 bases, with 13 bases separating them. Germline-derived CDR1 and CDR2 are MDHEN and SYDVKM. The CDR3 consists of 13 residues. The CDR3 here is CASREQGRETQYF. As DNA, the CDR3 is TGTGCCAGCAGAGAACAGGGAAGGGAGACCCAGTACTTC.

This clonotype came up many times. The chain employs TRBV2 and TRBJ1-5; D ambiguous. Germline V gives CDR1 SNHLY, CDR2 FYNNEI. Trimming removed 5 bases at V and 0 bases at J, with 8 bases between. The CDR3 extends over 14 amino acids. The CDR3 region has the DNA TGTGCCAGCAGTCCCCGGCTTAGCAATCAGCCCCAGCATTTT. Translated: CASSPRLSNQPQHF.